This TCR beta chain was obtained from a study of shared clonotypes between healthy human individuals. Produced via immunoSEQ multiplex PCR; TCRdb's table is partial and in-frame only. The data show 1.6 million or so clones, roughly 95% seen once. The donors were all Caucasian adults (living in Nashville, Tennessee). In regard to this clone: Its antigen is not known. Other nucleotide sequences in the sample specify the same CDR3.

Whole-study findings and limits: It was only blood that was sampled, and tissue repertoires likely differ. Generally, estimated richness proved larger in naive subsets than it did in memory subsets.

The CDR3 totals 15 residues. V lost 6 bases, J lost 0 bases, and 8 bases stayed unmatched. CDR1 and CDR2 (germline): KGHSH, LQKENI. The chain links TRBV18 to TRBJ2-7; 7 bases map to TRBD2. Input material: naive CD4+ T cells sorted from blood. The subset was: CD45RA+ positively selected. The sequence came from a man under 40 in good health. CDR3 sequence reads: CASSPAGRSSYEQYF. The CDR3 DNA is TGTGCCAGCTCCCCAGCGGGACGGAGCTCCTACGAGCAGTACTTC.